The clone carrying this T cell receptor (beta chain) was picked up one time. The sample belongs to a study of blood T cell repertoires in COVID-19. Method: immunoSEQ multiplex PCR; TCRdb's copy keeps in-frame clones and lacks some. The sample contains fewer than 110,000 clones, almost 85% of which appear only once. Germline CDR1 KGHSH, CDR2 LQKENI. The CDR3 extends over 14 amino acids. V lost 4 bases and J lost 4, with 13 bases in between. Sequencing was carried out using peripheral blood. This chain uses TRBV18 with TRBJ1-1, with D perhaps matching TRBD1 (6 bases). The source is a human donor in a cohort sampled during active COVID-19. The CDR3 nucleotides are TGTGCCAGCTCACTAACAGGGTTGGGCACTGAAGCTTTCTTT. Translating gives CASSLTGLGTEAFF.